This TCR beta chain was identified in a study of T-cell reconstitution after alpha-beta-depleted transplantation in children. Molecular barcoding with unique molecular identifiers was used for the TCRbeta library. TCRdb itself ran the PCR reads through MiXCR, one entry per CDR3 protein. This repertoire shows hundreds of thousands of distinct CDR3 sequences, about 15% found once; its top ten account for under 1.2%. CDR1 and CDR2 (germline): MNHNY, SVGAGI (reference sequence). This CDR3 has 13 amino acids. V trimming: 7 bases; J trimming: 8 bases; junction bases outside the gene matches: 7. This sequence was found in a human donor who donated a stem cell graft to a child with acute myeloid leukemia. The chain combines TRBV6-6 with TRBJ1-4, with 7 nucleotides matching TRBD1. The source was PBMCs from the stem cell graft donor, collected from the stem cell graft. The CDR3 loop reads CASTETGKEKLFF. As DNA, the CDR3 is TGTGCCAGCACCGAGACAGGGAAGGAAAAACTGTTTTTT.